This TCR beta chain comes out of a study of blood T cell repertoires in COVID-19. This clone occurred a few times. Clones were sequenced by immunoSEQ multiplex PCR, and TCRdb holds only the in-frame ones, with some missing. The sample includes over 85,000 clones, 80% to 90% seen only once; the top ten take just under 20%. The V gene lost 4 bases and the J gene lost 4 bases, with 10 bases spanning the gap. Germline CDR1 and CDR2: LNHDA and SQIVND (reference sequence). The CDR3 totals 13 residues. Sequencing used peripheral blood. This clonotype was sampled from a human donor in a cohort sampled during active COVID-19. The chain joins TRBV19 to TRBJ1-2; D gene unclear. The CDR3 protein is CASSTGSSYGYTF. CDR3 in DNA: TGTGCCAGTAGTACGGGGAGTAGCTATGGCTACACCTTC. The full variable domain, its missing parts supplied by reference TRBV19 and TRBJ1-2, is DGGITQSPKYLFRKEGQNVTLSCEQNLNHDAMYWYRQDPGQGLRLIYYSQIVNDFQKGDIAEGYSVSREKKESFPLTVTSAQKNPTAFYLCASSTGSSYGYTFGSGTRLTVV.